This T cell receptor beta chain was retrieved from a study of blood T cell repertoires in COVID-19. As for the study in general: Nucleic acid was either cDNA or gDNA, and it came from T cells, B-cell-depleted T cells, or PBMCs.

Clones were sequenced by immunoSEQ multiplex PCR, and TCRdb holds only the in-frame ones, with some missing. There are a few hundred thousand clones in the sample; around nine tenths occur only once, and over 8% lies in the top ten. This clone was seen a handful of times. This sequence was found in a woman in her 40s who had recovered from COVID-19. Source material: PBMCs or T cells enriched from blood (not recorded which).

This CDR3 reads CASSMGRSNTGELFF. The CDR3 DNA reads as TGTGCCAGCAGCATGGGCAGGTCGAACACCGGGGAGCTGTTTTTT. The chain employs TRBV7-9 and TRBJ2-2; D is unresolved. The ends were cut back, 5 bases at V and 0 bases at J, with 10 bases in the middle. The CDR3 is 15 residues long. CDR1 is SEHNR and CDR2 is FQNEAQ in the germline V gene (reference sequence). The whole variable domain, remainder taken from reference TRBV7-9 and TRBJ2-2, is DTGVSQNPRHKITKRGQNVTFRCDPISEHNRLYWYRQTLGQGPEFLTYFQNEAQLEKSRLLSDRFSAERPKGSFSTLEIQRTEQGDSAMYLCASSMGRSNTGELFFGEGSRLTVL.